This paragraph reports one T cell receptor (beta chain). V lost 4 bases and J 3 bases, leaving 14 bases between the germline ends. Germline values: CDR1 SGHDT, CDR2 YYEEEE. The CDR3 runs to 16 residues. These data originate in a study of CD8 T cells in Susac syndrome. After extraction with the RNeasy kit, roughly 0.5 to 1 ug of the RNA was reverse transcribed using random hexamers. Amplification of TCR beta CDR3 by immunoSEQ multiplex PCR spanned 54 Vbeta and 13 Jbeta. TCRdb processed the immunoSEQ multiplex PCR reads anew with MiXCR; each CDR3 protein has one entry. In the table there are 300,000 to 350,000 distinct CDR3 sequences, around 92% of which are singletons.

This clonotype was obtained from a human donor with multiple sclerosis. V usage is TRBV5-6 and J usage is TRBJ1-6; possible D gene TRBD1, 5 bases. Sequencing was carried out using CD4+ T cells from PBMCs. As DNA, the CDR3 is TGTGCCAGCAGCCTCTCTCGGGGCTTCTATAATTCACCCCTCCACTTT. Translated: CASSLSRGFYNSPLHF.